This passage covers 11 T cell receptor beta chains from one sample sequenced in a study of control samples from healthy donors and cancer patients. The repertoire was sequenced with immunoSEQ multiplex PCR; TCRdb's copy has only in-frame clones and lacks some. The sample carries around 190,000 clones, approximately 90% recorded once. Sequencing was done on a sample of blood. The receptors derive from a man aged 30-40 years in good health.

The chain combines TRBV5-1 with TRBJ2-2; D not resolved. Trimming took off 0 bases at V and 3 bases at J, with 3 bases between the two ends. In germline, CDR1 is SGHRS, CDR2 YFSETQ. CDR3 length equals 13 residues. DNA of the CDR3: TGCGCCAGCAGCTTGGGGGACACCGGGGAGCTGTTTTTT. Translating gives CASSLGDTGELFF. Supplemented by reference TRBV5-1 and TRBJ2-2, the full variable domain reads KAGVTQTPRYLIKTRGQQVTLSCSPISGHRSVSWYQQTPGQGLQFLFEYFSETQRNKGNFPGRFSGRQFSNSRSEMNVSTLELGDSALYLCASSLGDTGELFFGEGSRLTVL.

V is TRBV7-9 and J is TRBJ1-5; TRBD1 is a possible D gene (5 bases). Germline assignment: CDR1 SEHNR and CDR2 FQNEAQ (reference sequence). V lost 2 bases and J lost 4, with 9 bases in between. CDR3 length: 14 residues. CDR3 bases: TGTGCCAGCAGCTTACTGACAGAGAATCAGCCCCAGCATTTT. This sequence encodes CASSLLTENQPQHF.

The CDR3 loop is CSVEDLGQGLVYEQYF. The CDR3 DNA reads as TGCAGCGTTGAAGATTTAGGACAGGGTTTGGTCTACGAGCAGTACTTC. The rearrangement joins TRBV29-1 to TRBJ2-7; 8 bases line up with TRBD1. CDR3 size: 16 residues. After removal of 0 bases from V and 3 bases from J, the junction contained 10 bases not matched to a gene. Germline CDR1 and CDR2: SQVTM and ANQGSEA.

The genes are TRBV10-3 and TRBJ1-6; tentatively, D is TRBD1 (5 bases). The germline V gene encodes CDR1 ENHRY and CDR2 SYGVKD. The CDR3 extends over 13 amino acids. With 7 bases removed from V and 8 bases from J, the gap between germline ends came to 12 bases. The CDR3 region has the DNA TGTGCCATCAAGGGGCAGGGAGATTCACCCCTCCACTTT. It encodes CAIKGQGDSPLHF.

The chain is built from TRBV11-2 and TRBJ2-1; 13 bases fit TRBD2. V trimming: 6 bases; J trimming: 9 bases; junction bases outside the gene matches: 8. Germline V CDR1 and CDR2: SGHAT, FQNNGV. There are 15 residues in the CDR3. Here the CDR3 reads CASRQLAGGSGEQFF. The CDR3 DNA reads TGTGCCAGCAGACAACTAGCGGGAGGGTCGGGTGAGCAGTTCTTC. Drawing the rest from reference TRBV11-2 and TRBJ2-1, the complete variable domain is EAGVAQSPRYKIIEKRQSVAFWCNPISGHATLYWYQQILGQGPKLLIQFQNNGVVDDSQLPKDRFSAERLKGVDSTLKIQPAKLEDSAVYLCASRQLAGGSGEQFFGPGTRLTVL.

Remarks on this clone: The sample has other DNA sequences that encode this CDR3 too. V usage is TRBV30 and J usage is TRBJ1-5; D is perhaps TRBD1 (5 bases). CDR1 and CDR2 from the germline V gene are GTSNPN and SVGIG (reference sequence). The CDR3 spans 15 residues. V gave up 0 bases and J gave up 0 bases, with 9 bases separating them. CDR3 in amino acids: CAWSVRGNSNQPQHF. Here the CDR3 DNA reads TGTGCCTGGAGTGTAAGGGGAAATAGCAATCAGCCCCAGCATTTT.

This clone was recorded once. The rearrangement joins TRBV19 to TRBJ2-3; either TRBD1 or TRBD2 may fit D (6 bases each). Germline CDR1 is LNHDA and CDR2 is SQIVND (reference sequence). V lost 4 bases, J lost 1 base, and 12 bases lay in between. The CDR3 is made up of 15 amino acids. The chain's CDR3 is CASSNRGPGTDTQYF. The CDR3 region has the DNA TGTGCCAGTAGTAACCGGGGGCCGGGCACAGATACGCAGTATTTT. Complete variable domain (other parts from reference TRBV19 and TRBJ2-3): DGGITQSPKYLFRKEGQNVTLSCEQNLNHDAMYWYRQDPGQGLRLIYYSQIVNDFQKGDIAEGYSVSREKKESFPLTVTSAQKNPTAFYLCASSNRGPGTDTQYFGPGTRLTVL.

This chain's CDR3 is CASSSGLESTDTQYF. The CDR3 DNA reads TGTGCCAGCAGCTCAGGACTAGAGAGCACAGATACGCAGTATTTT. V usage is TRBV11-2 and J usage is TRBJ2-3, with 7 bases aligning to TRBD2. From germline, CDR1 is SGHAT and CDR2 FQNNGV. V shed 4 bases and J 0 bases; nucleotides not matched to a gene: 4. This CDR3 has 15 amino acids.

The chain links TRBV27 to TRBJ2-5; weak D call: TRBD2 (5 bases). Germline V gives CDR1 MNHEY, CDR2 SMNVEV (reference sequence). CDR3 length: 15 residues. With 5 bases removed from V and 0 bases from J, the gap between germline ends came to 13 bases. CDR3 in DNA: TGTGCCAGCAGTCCTCTGGGAGCCGACCAAGAGACCCAGTACTTC. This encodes CASSPLGADQETQYF.

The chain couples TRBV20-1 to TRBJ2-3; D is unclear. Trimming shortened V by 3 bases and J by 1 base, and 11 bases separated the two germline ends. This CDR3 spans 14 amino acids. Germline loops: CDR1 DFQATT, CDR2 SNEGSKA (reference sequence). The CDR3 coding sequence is TGCAGTGCTAGTTCCACCATCGGCACAGATACGCAGTATTTT. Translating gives CSASSTIGTDTQYF.

The CDR3 DNA reads TGTGCCAGCACCGACAGTTCCTTAAATTCACCCCTCCACTTT. This gives the protein CASTDSSLNSPLHF. This rearrangement joins TRBV6-6 to TRBJ1-6, with a possible D match to TRBD1 (5 bases). This CDR3 has 14 amino acids. V was shortened by 7 bases and J by 7 bases, with 14 bases between the two germline ends. Germline-derived CDR1 and CDR2 are MNHNY and SVGAGI (reference sequence).